These 11 T cell receptor beta chains came from one sample sequenced in a study of T cells in Graves' hyperthyroidism and ophthalmopathy. Regions amplified from RNA transcripts were the TCR beta CDR3 regions. First-round RT-PCR of the TCR CDR3 relied on the HTBI primer set. Using its own MiXCR run on the multiplex PCR reads, TCRdb lists one record per CDR3 protein. The table includes around 620,000 distinct CDR3 sequences, more than 13% detected once. The sequenced sample was blood. All receptors come from a woman under 30 with Graves' ophthalmopathy.

This clonotype showed up many times. The chain has TRBV2 and TRBJ2-3; perhaps TRBD1 as D (6 bases). The CDR3 contains 15 residues. V was pared by 6 bases and J by 1 base, with 14 bases between. The germline V gene has CDR1 SNHLY and CDR2 FYNNEI. The CDR3 DNA reads as TGTGCCAGCAGCCGAAGAAACAGGGGCACAGATACGCAGTATTTT. Protein: CASSRRNRGTDTQYF.

This clonotype was observed at least ten times. The CDR3 loop reads CASSFRRTEAFF. The CDR3 nucleotides read TGTGCCAGCAGCTTTAGACGCACTGAAGCTTTCTTT. The V call is TRBV7-3, the J call TRBJ1-1; D is uncertain. V was shortened by 3 bases and J by 4 bases, with 6 bases between the two germline ends. Per the germline V gene, CDR1 is SGHTA and CDR2 is FQGTGA. The CDR3 runs 12 residues.

At least ten counts were recorded for this clonotype. CDR3: CASSVSRVPAFF. The CDR3 coding sequence is TGTGCCAGCAGCGTCAGCAGGGTGCCAGCTTTCTTT. The V and J genes are TRBV7-2 and TRBJ1-1, with D maybe TRBD1 (5 bases). CDR1 and CDR2 (germline): SGHTA, FQGNSA. The germline V and J ends were trimmed by 5 bases and 10 bases, with 14 bases remaining between them. This CDR3 comprises 12 residues. The variable domain in full, completed from reference TRBV7-2 and TRBJ1-1, reads GAGVSQSPSNKVTEKGKDVELRCDPISGHTALYWYRQSLGQGLEFLIYFQGNSAPDKSGLPSDRFSAERTGGSVSTLTIQRTQQEDSAVYLCASSVSRVPAFFGQGTRLTVV.

This clonotype was seen repeatedly, ten times or more. The CDR3 here is CSVRNGGPSYEQYF. CDR3 nucleotide sequence: TGCAGCGTTAGAAACGGGGGACCCTCCTACGAGCAGTACTTC. The genes are TRBV29-1 and TRBJ2-7; D might be TRBD2 (6 bases). The CDR3 consists of 14 residues. The germline CDR1 and CDR2 sequences are SQVTM and ANQGSEA. Trimming removed 5 bases from V and 0 bases from J, with 14 bases in between.

This clonotype was seen only a few times. V gene TRBV30 combines with J gene TRBJ2-7, with 8 bases matching TRBD1. The CDR3 extends over 17 amino acids. CDR1 is GTSNPN and CDR2 is SVGIG in the germline V gene (reference sequence). After removal of 5 bases from V and 0 bases from J, the junction contained 15 bases not matched to a gene. For the CDR3, the DNA is TGTGCCTGGGGGGCCGGGGCAGGGGGCCTAAGCTCCTACGAGCAGTACTTC. Its protein is CAWGAGAGGLSSYEQYF.

This clonotype has a count of ten or more. V and J are TRBV12-3 or TRBV12-4 and TRBJ1-5, with a weak D call TRBD1 (5 bases). V gave up 7 bases and J gave up 3 bases, with 22 bases separating them. The CDR3 totals 17 residues. For the CDR3, the DNA is TGTGCCAGCACTATCCGTTGGGAGGGGTCCCACAATCAGCCCCAGCATTTT. It yields the protein CASTIRWEGSHNQPQHF.

This clonotype turned up a few times. This chain links TRBV5-1 with TRBJ2-7, with D tentatively TRBD2 (6 bases). The CDR3 covers 16 residues. Trimming left V 2 bases short and J 4 bases short, with 19 bases between. Per the germline V gene, CDR1 is SGHRS and CDR2 is YFSETQ. This chain's CDR3 is CASSLSGTRFLYEQYF. Written as DNA, the CDR3 is TGCGCCAGCAGCTTATCCGGGACTCGTTTCTTATACGAGCAGTACTTC.

This clonotype was detected ten times or more. The chain has TRBV5-1 and TRBJ2-2; TRBD2 matches 10 bases. V lost 7 bases, J lost 5 bases, and 8 bases stayed unmatched. The germline CDR1 and CDR2 sequences are SGHRS and YFSETQ. The CDR3 has 15 amino acids. The CDR3 protein is CASGPGLARTGELFF. For the CDR3, the DNA is TGCGCCAGCGGGCCGGGACTAGCGAGAACCGGGGAGCTGTTTTTT.

The table lists this clonotype with many counts. The chain has TRBV9 and TRBJ2-3; tentative D call: TRBD2 (6 bases). The CDR3 runs 15 residues. Per the germline V gene, CDR1 is SGDLS and CDR2 is YYNGEE. Trimming took off 4 bases at V and 6 bases at J, with 18 bases between the two ends. The chain's CDR3 is CASSPGTSTGDTQYF. In nucleotides, the CDR3 is TGTGCCAGCAGCCCTGGGACTTCTACGGGGGATACGCAGTATTTT. Looking up the rest from reference TRBV9 and TRBJ2-3 gives the full variable domain: DSGVTQTPKHLITATGQRVTLRCSPRSGDLSVYWYQQSLDQGLQFLIQYYNGEERAKGNILERFSAQQFPDLHSELNLSSLELGDSALYFCASSPGTSTGDTQYFGPGTRLTVL.

The rearrangement links TRBV7-3 to TRBJ1-2, with 9 bases aligning to TRBD1. The CDR3 runs to 18 residues. Germline V CDR1 and CDR2: SGHTA, FQGTGA. After removal of 0 bases from V and 8 bases from J, the junction contained 16 bases not matched to a gene. This CDR3 is CASSLTGTGGWGFDGYTF. The CDR3 region has the DNA TGTGCCAGCAGCTTAACCGGAACAGGGGGCTGGGGTTTCGACGGCTACACCTTC.

This clonotype has a handful of counts. J is TRBJ2-1 and V is TRBV9, with D uncertain. The V and J ends lost 4 bases and 2 bases respectively, with 16 bases between them. The CDR3 has 16 residues. The V gene's germline CDR1 is SGDLS and CDR2 YYNGEE. DNA of the CDR3: TGTGCCAGCAGCCTCCTTTCGGGCCTGACCTACAATGAGCAGTTCTTC. Translated, it gives CASSLLSGLTYNEQFF.